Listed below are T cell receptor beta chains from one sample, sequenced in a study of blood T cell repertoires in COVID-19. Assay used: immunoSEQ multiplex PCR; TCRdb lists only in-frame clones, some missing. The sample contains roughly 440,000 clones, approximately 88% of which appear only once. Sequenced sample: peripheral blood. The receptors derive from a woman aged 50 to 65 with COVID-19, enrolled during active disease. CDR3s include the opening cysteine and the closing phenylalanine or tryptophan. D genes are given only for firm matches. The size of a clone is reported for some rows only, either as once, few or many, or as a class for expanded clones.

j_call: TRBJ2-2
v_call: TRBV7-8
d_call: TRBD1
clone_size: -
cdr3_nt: TGTGCCAGCAGCGTACAGGGACAGGTTGACACCGGGGAGCTGTTTTTT
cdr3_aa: CASSVQGQVDTGELFF

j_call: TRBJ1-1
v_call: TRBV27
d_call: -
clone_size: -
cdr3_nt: TGTGCCAGCAGTGCTCTCCAGGGTGGTGGCACTGAAGCTTTCTTT
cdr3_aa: CASSALQGGGTEAFF

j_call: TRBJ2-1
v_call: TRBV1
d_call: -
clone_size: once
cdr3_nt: TGCACCAGCGCTATCCGGGACAGGGTCCCCAATGAGCAGTTCTTC
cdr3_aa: CTSAIRDRVPNEQFF

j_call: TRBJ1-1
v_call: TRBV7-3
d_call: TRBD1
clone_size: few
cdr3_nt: TGTGCCAGCAGCTCGGGACAGGGGAACACTGAAGCTTTCTTT
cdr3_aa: CASSSGQGNTEAFF

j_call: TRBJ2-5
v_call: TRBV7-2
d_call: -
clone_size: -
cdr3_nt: TGTGCCAGCAGCTCCTCCCTAGGATCGGAGGGAAAGACCCAGTACTTC
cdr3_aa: CASSSSLGSEGKTQYF

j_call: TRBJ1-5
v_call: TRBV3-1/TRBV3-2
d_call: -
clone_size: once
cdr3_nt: TGTGCCAGCAGCCAAGGAAGGGGACAGCCCCAGCATTTT
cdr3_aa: CASSQGRGQPQHF

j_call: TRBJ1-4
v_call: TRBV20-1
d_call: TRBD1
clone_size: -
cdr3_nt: TGCAGTGCTAGTGGCTCGGGACAGGGTGACGAAAAACTGTTTTTT
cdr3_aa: CSASGSGQGDEKLFF

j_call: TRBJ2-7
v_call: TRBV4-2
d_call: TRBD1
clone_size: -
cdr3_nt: TGTGCCAGCAGCCAACTGAGGCAGGGGGCCGACGAGCAGTACTTC
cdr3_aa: CASSQLRQGADEQYF

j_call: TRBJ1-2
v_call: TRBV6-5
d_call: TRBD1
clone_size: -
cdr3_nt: TGTGCCAGCAGTCCCGGGACAGGGGAGGGCTACACCTTC
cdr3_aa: CASSPGTGEGYTF

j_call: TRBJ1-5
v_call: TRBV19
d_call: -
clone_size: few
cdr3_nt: TGTGCCAGTAGCCAGGGATTGGGGGGTCAGCCCCAGCATTTT
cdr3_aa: CASSQGLGGQPQHF

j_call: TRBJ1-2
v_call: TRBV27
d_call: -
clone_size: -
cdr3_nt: TGTGCCAGCTCGGCAGGGCGCAACTATGGCTACACCTTC
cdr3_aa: CASSAGRNYGYTF

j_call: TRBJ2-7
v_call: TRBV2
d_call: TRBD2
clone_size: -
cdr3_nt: TGTGCCAGCAGTGCCGGGGGGGCCCGGGAGCAGTACTTC
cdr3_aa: CASSAGGAREQYF

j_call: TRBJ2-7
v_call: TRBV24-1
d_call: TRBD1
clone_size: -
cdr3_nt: TGTGCCACCAGTGAACAGGGGACCGACGAGCAGTACTTC
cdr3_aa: CATSEQGTDEQYF

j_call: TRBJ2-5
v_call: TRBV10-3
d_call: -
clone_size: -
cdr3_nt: TGTGCCATCAGTGAGATCAGACGGGGGTCATTGGAAGAGACCCAGTACTTC
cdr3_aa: CAISEIRRGSLEETQYF

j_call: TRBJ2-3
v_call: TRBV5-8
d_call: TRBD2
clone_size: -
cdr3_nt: TGTGCCAGCAGCACTACTAGCGGGGGACCAGATACGCAGTATTTT
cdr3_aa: CASSTTSGGPDTQYF

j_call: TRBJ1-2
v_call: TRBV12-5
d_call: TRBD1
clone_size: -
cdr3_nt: TGTGCTAGTGGTTTGGTACAGGGGATACCAAACTATGGCTACACCTTC
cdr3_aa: CASGLVQGIPNYGYTF

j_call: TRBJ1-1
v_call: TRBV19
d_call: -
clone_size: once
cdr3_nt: TGTGCCAGTAGTATCCCGGGACTGCACACTGAAGCTTTCTTT
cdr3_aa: CASSIPGLHTEAFF

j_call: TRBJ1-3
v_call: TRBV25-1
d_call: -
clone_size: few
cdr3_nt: TGTGCCAGCAGTGAATGGGAGGGGTATGCCTCTGGAAACACCATATATTTT
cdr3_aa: CASSEWEGYASGNTIYF

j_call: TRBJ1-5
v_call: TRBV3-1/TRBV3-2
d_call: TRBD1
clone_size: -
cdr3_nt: TGTGCCAGCGGTCCCGGGACAGAGAATCAGCCCCAGCATTTT
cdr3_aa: CASGPGTENQPQHF

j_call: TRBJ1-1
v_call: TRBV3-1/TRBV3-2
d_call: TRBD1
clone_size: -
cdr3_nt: TGTGCCAGCAGCCCGGGACAGGGGGGGACTGAAGCTTTCTTT
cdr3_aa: CASSPGQGGTEAFF